The present T cell receptor beta chain was sequenced within a study of cytomegalovirus exposure and HLA in healthy donors. The PCR was carried out with 60 Vbeta primers and 13 Jbeta primers. The authors' processing: About 10 million shared chains were among around 80 million unique TCR beta chains counted in a later analysis. Assay: immunoSEQ multiplex PCR; the TCRdb copy retains only in-frame clones and omits some. V, J and clone size reflect that table, while D and trimming were determined from the DNA. Here the sample spans 120,000 to 150,000 clones, around 77% being singletons. From germline, CDR1 is SGHDT and CDR2 YYEEEE. Trimming removed 4 bases at V and 5 bases at J, with 12 bases between. The length of the CDR3 is 13 residues.

The sequence came from a woman aged 45-59 years in good health and CMV-seronegative. Sequenced sample: PBMCs. The chain uses TRBV5-6 and TRBJ2-5; TRBD2 is a possible D gene (6 bases). The CDR3 bases are TGTGCCAGCAGCCAAGGGACTTGGGAGACCCAGTACTTC. Translation gives CASSQGTWETQYF.